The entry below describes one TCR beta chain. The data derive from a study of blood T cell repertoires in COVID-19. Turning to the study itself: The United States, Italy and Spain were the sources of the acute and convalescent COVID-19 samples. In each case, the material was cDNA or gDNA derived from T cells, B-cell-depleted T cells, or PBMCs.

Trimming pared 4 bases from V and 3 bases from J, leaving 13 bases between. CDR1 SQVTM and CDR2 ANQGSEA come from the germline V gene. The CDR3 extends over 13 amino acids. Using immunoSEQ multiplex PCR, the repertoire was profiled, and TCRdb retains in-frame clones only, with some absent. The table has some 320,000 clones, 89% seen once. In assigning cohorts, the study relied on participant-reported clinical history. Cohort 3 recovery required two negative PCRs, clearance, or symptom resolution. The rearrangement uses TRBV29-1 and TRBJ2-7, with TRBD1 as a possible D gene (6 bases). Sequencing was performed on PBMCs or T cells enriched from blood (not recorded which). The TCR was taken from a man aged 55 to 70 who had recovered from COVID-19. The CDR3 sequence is CSVGALDSYEQYF. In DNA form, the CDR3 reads TGCAGCGTTGGGGCCCTGGACAGCTACGAGCAGTACTTC.